The TCR beta chain under discussion was sequenced for a study of T cells in localized non-small cell lung cancer. Clones were read by immunoSEQ multiplex PCR, and TCRdb kept only the in-frame ones, dropping some. The top ten hold about 4% of the sample, which has some 20,000 clones, roughly 83% seen once. Trimming stripped 5 bases from V and 1 base from J, with 8 bases between. This CDR3 region has 12 residues. The germline gives CDR1 SQVTM, CDR2 ANQGSEA. The chain carries TRBV29-1 and TRBJ1-1; D uncertain. The sequence derives from a man between 40 and 70 years old with stage I lung adenocarcinoma. The sequencing used peripheral blood, collected before any cancer treatment. In DNA, the CDR3 is TGCAGCGTTATTACAGAGAACACTGAAGCTTTCTTT. This encodes CSVITENTEAFF.